This TCR beta chain was captured by sequencing in a study of STAT5B mutations in CD4+ large granular lymphocyte leukemia. Healthy controls were blood donor buffy coats. TCRdb's copy holds only in-frame clones and misses some; the assay was immunoSEQ multiplex PCR. Of some 30,000 clones in the sample, over 80% were seen once. As for this clone: Its target is unknown.

Overall study results and limits: Roughly 27% of private leukemic clonotypes occurred rarely in other patients' non-leukemic repertoires. Without putative leukemic clones, patient CD4-sorted repertoires remained more clonal than healthy CD4+ repertoires.

The sample taken for sequencing was CD4+ T cells from blood buffy coats. The clonotype was recovered from a human donor in good health.

CDR3 bases: TGTGCCAGCAGCTTAGGGACTAGCGGGTACTCCTACGAGCAGTACTTC. Translation gives CASSLGTSGYSYEQYF. The V gene is TRBV7-2, the J gene TRBJ2-7; 11 positions match TRBD2. The trim removed 1 base at V and 0 bases at J, leaving 2 bases unmatched. Germline V gene lookup returns CDR1 SGHTA and CDR2 FQGNSA. The CDR3 extends over 16 amino acids.